These 11 T cell receptor beta chains were all obtained from the same sample, sequenced in a study of human CD8 memory T cell subsets. A UMI-labeled 5' RACE approach was the method that produced the TCR beta libraries. TCRdb reprocessed the 5' RACE reads; each CDR3 protein has one entry and no DNA is given. The sample's table shows about 10,000 distinct CDR3 sequences. TPEX cells were exhausted-like CCR7+ PD-1+ TIGIT+ early memory CD8+ T cells. The sequencing input was CD8+ T cells from PBMCs. The receptors here all came from a human donor in good health.

The rearrangement uses TRBV4-1 and TRBJ2-3; the TCRdb D gene call, TRBD2, has no DNA to confirm it. The CDR3 sequence is 16 residues long. Germline-derived CDR1 and CDR2 are MGHRA and YSYEKL. This CDR3 reads CASSQDELAGADTQYF.

V and J are TRBV29-1 and TRBJ2-1; TCRdb's D call, TRBD2, is unchecked because there is no DNA. The length of the CDR3 is 15 residues. Germline V lookup: CDR1 SQVTM, CDR2 ANQGSEA. CDR3 sequence reads: CSVDEPAGGYNEQFF.

CDR3 amino acids: CASSSQTGLNQPQHF. This chain links TRBV27 with TRBJ1-5; the TCRdb call, TRBD1, lacks DNA for checking. The CDR3 has 15 amino acids. CDR1 and CDR2 from the germline V gene are MNHEY and SMNVEV (reference sequence).

The genes are TRBV28 and TRBJ2-7; no DNA is available, so the TRBD2 call from TCRdb remains unchecked. The CDR3 is made up of 15 amino acids. The germline V gene has CDR1 MDHEN and CDR2 SYDVKM. The CDR3 protein is CASRQTSGRSYEQYF.

The V call is TRBV10-3, the J call TRBJ1-1; TCRdb picks TRBD1, but there is no DNA to check that call. CDR1 ENHRY and CDR2 SYGVKD come from the germline V gene. The CDR3 is made up of 12 amino acids. The CDR3 sequence: CAISEGGTEAFF.

The chain carries TRBV6-2 or TRBV6-3 and TRBJ1-5; TCRdb calls TRBD1, which cannot be checked without DNA. Germline V gene data show CDR1 as MNHEY and CDR2 as SVGEGT. The CDR3 has 15 residues. The CDR3 protein is CASSLAWGPNQPQHF.

The chain couples TRBV12-3 or TRBV12-4 to TRBJ2-3; TCRdb picks TRBD1, but there is no DNA to check that call. The CDR3 runs 17 residues. This CDR3 is CASSSPEQVVVPDTQYF.

The chain joins TRBV20-1 to TRBJ2-2; TCRdb outputs TRBD2, but without DNA this stays unchecked. Germline lookup yields CDR1 DFQATT and CDR2 SNEGSKA (reference sequence). The CDR3 extends over 15 amino acids. The CDR3 loop is CSAPGTSGNTGELFF.

The chain uses TRBV6-2 or TRBV6-3 and TRBJ2-1; the TCRdb D gene call, TRBD1, has no DNA to confirm it. The CDR3 length is 17 residues. Germline V gives CDR1 MNHEY, CDR2 SVGEGT. CDR3 sequence: CASSGGGLASSYNEQFF.

The genes are TRBV10-3 and TRBJ2-1. The CDR3 consists of 11 residues. Germline CDR1 and CDR2: ENHRY and SYGVKD. The chain's CDR3 is CAISANNEQFF.

This chain connects TRBV5-4 to TRBJ2-1; TCRdb's D gene call, TRBD1, goes unchecked for lack of DNA. Germline V gene sequence: CDR1 SGHNT, CDR2 YYREEE (reference sequence). CDR3 length: 14 amino acids. The CDR3 sequence: CASSFGQGANEQFF.